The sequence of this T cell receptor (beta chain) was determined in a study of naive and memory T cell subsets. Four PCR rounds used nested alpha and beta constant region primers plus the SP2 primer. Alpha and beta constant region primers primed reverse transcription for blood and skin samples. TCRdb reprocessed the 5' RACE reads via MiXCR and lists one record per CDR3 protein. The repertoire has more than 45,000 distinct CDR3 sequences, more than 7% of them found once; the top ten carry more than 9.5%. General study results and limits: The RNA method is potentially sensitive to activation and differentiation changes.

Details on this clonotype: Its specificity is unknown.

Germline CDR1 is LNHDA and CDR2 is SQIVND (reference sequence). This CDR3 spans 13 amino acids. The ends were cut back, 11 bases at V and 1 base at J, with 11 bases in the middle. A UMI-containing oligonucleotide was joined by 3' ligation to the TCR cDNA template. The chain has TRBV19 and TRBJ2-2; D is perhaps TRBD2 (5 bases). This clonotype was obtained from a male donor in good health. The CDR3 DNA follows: TGTGCCCGCCAGCGGAGGAACACCGGGGAGCTGTTTTTT. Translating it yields CARQRRNTGELFF.